The 32 T cell receptor beta chains below come from one sample, sequenced in a study of shared clonotypes between healthy human individuals. The data were produced by immunoSEQ multiplex PCR, yet TCRdb's version contains in-frame clones alone and is incomplete. The table has some 2,500,000 clones, roughly 93% seen once. Material for sequencing was naive CD4+ T cells from PBMCs. Documented subset: CD45RA+ positively selected. Receptor source: a young man in good health. Some clones in this sample may be carry-over from other donors' samples.

The rearrangement links TRBV5-1 to TRBJ2-5, with TRBD2 matching over 11 bases. The CDR3 is 16 amino acids. The germline V gene encodes CDR1 SGHRS and CDR2 YFSETQ. Trimming at V came to 4 bases and at J to 1 base, leaving 6 bases not matched to a gene. The CDR3 DNA reads as TGCGCCAGCAGCCCCAGGACTAGCGGGTTCCAAGAGACCCAGTACTTC. Residues: CASSPRTSGFQETQYF.

The rearrangement links TRBV18 to TRBJ2-7, with D possibly being TRBD1 (5 bases). The CDR3 consists of 14 residues. Germline values: CDR1 KGHSH, CDR2 LQKENI. V dropped 0 bases and J dropped 3 bases, with 9 bases sitting between them. In DNA form, the CDR3 reads TGTGCCAGCTCACCACCGTCCAGGGACTACGAGCAGTACTTC. This sequence encodes CASSPPSRDYEQYF.

This chain uses TRBV15 with TRBJ2-5, with 11 bases lining up with TRBD1. V dropped 4 bases and J dropped 4; count of bases not matched to a gene: 2. In germline, CDR1 is LNHNV, CDR2 YYDKDF (reference sequence). This CDR3 spans 14 amino acids. CDR3 in amino acids: CATSKGQGGETQYF. The CDR3 DNA sequence: TGTGCCACCAGCAAGGGACAGGGGGGAGAGACCCAGTACTTC.

This chain connects TRBV2 to TRBJ2-1, with 9 bases identical to TRBD2. There are 16 residues in the CDR3. Trimming removed 6 bases from V and 9 bases from J; junction bases left unmatched: 15. Germline V lookup: CDR1 SNHLY, CDR2 FYNNEI. The CDR3 is CASREISGSGIVEQFF. As DNA, the CDR3 is TGTGCCAGCAGGGAGATTAGCGGGAGCGGAATAGTTGAGCAGTTCTTC. Looking up the rest from reference TRBV2 and TRBJ2-1 gives the full variable domain: EPEVTQTPSHQVTQMGQEVILRCVPISNHLYFYWYRQILGQKVEFLVSFYNNEISEKSEIFDDQFSVERPDGSNFTLKIRSTKLEDSAMYFCASREISGSGIVEQFFGPGTRLTVL.

V and J are TRBV5-1 and TRBJ2-1, with a tentative D call TRBD2 (6 bases). The V end was cut by 0 bases, the J end by 4 bases, with 14 bases between. The CDR3 covers 16 residues. Germline loops: CDR1 SGHRS, CDR2 YFSETQ. Here the CDR3 reads CASSLVPSATYNEQFF. As DNA, the CDR3 is TGCGCCAGCAGCTTGGTACCTAGCGCGACGTACAATGAGCAGTTCTTC.

On this clone: At the DNA level, this CDR3 is encoded by other sequences in the same sample as well. This chain joins TRBV11-3 and TRBJ2-2; D assignment may be TRBD1 or TRBD2 (6 bases each). Germline V gives CDR1 SGHNT, CDR2 YENEEA. V shed 5 bases and J shed 8 bases, with 12 bases lying between them. The CDR3 contains 13 residues. CDR3 residues: CASSPRGAGELFF. CDR3 bases: TGTGCCAGCAGCCCAAGGGGGGCTGGGGAGCTGTTTTTT.

V is TRBV6-1 and J is TRBJ1-2, with a tentative D call TRBD1 (6 bases). The length of the CDR3 is 13 residues. CDR1 and CDR2 from the germline V gene are MNHNS and SASEGT. Trimming took 0 bases from V and 8 from J, leaving 10 bases between them. The CDR3 DNA sequence: TGTGCCAGCAGTGAAGCCGGGACATTCGGCTACACCTTC. Translated: CASSEAGTFGYTF.

Only one count was recorded for this clone. The rearrangement uses TRBV29-1 and TRBJ2-3; the D gene could be TRBD1 or TRBD2 (6 bases each). The V end was cut by 3 bases, the J end by 2 bases, with 21 bases between. This CDR3 spans 17 amino acids. Germline values: CDR1 SQVTM, CDR2 ANQGSEA. This CDR3 is CSVEGGYRGGDTDTQYF. CDR3 bases: TGCAGCGTTGAGGGGGGCTATCGGGGTGGGGACACAGATACGCAGTATTTT.

This CDR3 is CASSQEVGLRAKNIQYF. As DNA, the CDR3 is TGCGCCAGCAGCCAAGAGGTGGGGCTGCGAGCCAAAAACATTCAGTACTTC. The gene calls are TRBV4-1 and TRBJ2-4; D may be TRBD1 (5 bases). Per the germline V gene, CDR1 is MGHRA and CDR2 is YSYEKL. Trimming left V 0 bases short and J 0 bases short, with 12 bases between. This CDR3 is 17 amino acids long.

This clone was counted once. This sequence joins TRBV5-6 and TRBJ2-7; D might be TRBD1 or TRBD2, each matching 5 bases. V lost 4 bases to trimming and J lost 1 base, with 15 bases between them. Germline V gene data show CDR1 as SGHDT and CDR2 as YYEEEE. The CDR3 runs 15 residues. The chain's CDR3 is CASSPRDVVSYEQYF. The CDR3 bases are TGTGCCAGCAGCCCACGGGACGTGGTTTCCTACGAGCAGTACTTC.

This clone came up once. The chain combines TRBV6-1 with TRBJ2-2, with D possibly TRBD2 on 5 matching bases. CDR3 length equals 15 residues. CDR1 is MNHNS and CDR2 is SASEGT in the germline V gene. V was pared by 11 bases and J by 1 base, with 17 bases between. The CDR3 here is CAGSGKILNTGELFF. The CDR3 DNA is TGTGCCGGGTCGGGAAAGATCCTGAACACCGGGGAGCTGTTTTTT.

Only one count was recorded for this clone. The chain recombines TRBV7-2 with TRBJ2-7, with 7 bases aligning to TRBD1. The CDR3 has 15 residues. Germline lookup yields CDR1 SGHTA and CDR2 FQGNSA. V gave up 0 bases and J gave up 5 bases; unmatched junction bases: 7. The CDR3 is CASSLAPTGMNEQYF. The CDR3, as DNA: TGTGCCAGCAGCTTAGCCCCGACAGGGATGAACGAGCAGTACTTC.

This clone was picked up a small number of times. The J gene is TRBJ2-1, the V gene TRBV6-1; 11 bases fit TRBD2. This CDR3 comprises 15 residues. Trimming removed 5 bases from V and 3 bases from J; junction bases left unmatched: 3. The germline CDR1 and CDR2 sequences are MNHNS and SASEGT. The CDR3 DNA reads as TGTGCCAGCAGTATTAGCGGGAGGGACTACAATGAGCAGTTCTTC. Protein: CASSISGRDYNEQFF.

The chain recombines TRBV10-2 with TRBJ2-1, with 7 bases fitting TRBD1. This CDR3 is built from 15 residues. The trim removed 8 bases at V and 1 base at J, leaving 8 bases unmatched. Germline V CDR1 and CDR2: WSHSY, SAAADI. The CDR3 loop is CASSRTGASYNEQFF. The CDR3, as DNA: TGCGCCAGCTCCCGGACAGGCGCTTCCTACAATGAGCAGTTCTTC.

The DNA for the CDR3 is TGTGCCTGCTCCCGGGACACCCCTCCCTATGGCTACACCTTC. Protein sequence: CACSRDTPPYGYTF. This chain links TRBV6-6 with TRBJ1-2, with a tentative D call TRBD1 (6 bases). CDR3 size: 14 residues. Between the trimmed V and J ends, which lost 11 bases and 4 bases, there was a span of 20 bases. The V gene's germline CDR1 is MNHNY and CDR2 SVGAGI (reference sequence).

The chain has TRBV11-3 and TRBJ2-3; 8 positions match TRBD1. The CDR3 length is 15 residues. V lost 5 bases to trimming and J lost 2 bases; unmatched junction nucleotides: 6. Germline V gene lookup returns CDR1 SGHNT and CDR2 YENEEA. In DNA, the CDR3 is TGTGCCAGCAGCCTGGACAGGGAAAACACAGATACGCAGTATTTT. This gives the protein CASSLDRENTDTQYF.

The rearrangement joins TRBV27 to TRBJ2-5, with D maybe TRBD2 (6 bases). V lost 1 base, J lost 2 bases, and 14 bases lay in between. Germline V gives CDR1 MNHEY, CDR2 SMNVEV (reference sequence). The CDR3 length is 16 residues. Here the CDR3 reads CASSLYGAGRQETQYF. The CDR3 bases are TGTGCCAGCAGTTTATACGGAGCGGGCCGACAAGAGACCCAGTACTTC.

This chain uses TRBV5-1 with TRBJ2-5; 12 nucleotides line up with TRBD2. CDR1 SGHRS and CDR2 YFSETQ come from the germline V gene. V shed 0 bases and J 1 base; nucleotides not matched to a gene: 4. The CDR3 covers 17 residues. The CDR3, as DNA: TGCGCCAGCAGCTTGGTGGGACTAGCGGGTAGCCAAGAGACCCAGTACTTC. Residues: CASSLVGLAGSQETQYF.

The chain employs TRBV2 and TRBJ2-6; D is perhaps TRBD1 (5 bases). Germline assignment: CDR1 SNHLY and CDR2 FYNNEI. The CDR3 spans 14 residues. V gave up 6 bases and J gave up 2 bases, with 8 bases separating them. This chain's CDR3 is CASRAGTGANVLTF. The CDR3 nucleotides read TGTGCCAGCAGGGCAGGGACTGGGGCCAACGTCCTGACTTTC.

The rearrangement links TRBV25-1 to TRBJ1-4, with 7 bases matching TRBD1. Trimming at V came to 3 bases and at J to 8 bases, leaving 9 bases not matched to a gene. The CDR3 is 15 residues long. CDR1 MGHDK and CDR2 SYGVNS come from the germline V gene. The CDR3 here is CASSDPRGPGEKLFF. The DNA for the CDR3 is TGTGCCAGCAGTGACCCGAGGGGGCCCGGCGAAAAACTGTTTTTT.

The V call is TRBV5-4, the J call TRBJ1-2, with D maybe TRBD1 (6 bases). The V end lost 4 bases, the J end lost 12 bases, and 16 bases lay between the germline ends. CDR3 size: 12 residues. The germline V gene encodes CDR1 SGHNT and CDR2 YYREEE (reference sequence). CDR3: CASSLLGGADTF. The CDR3 bases are TGTGCCAGCAGCCTGCTGGGGGGGGCCGACACCTTC.

This chain uses TRBV28 with TRBJ1-3; D is possibly TRBD1 (6 bases). This CDR3 has 16 amino acids. Germline lookup yields CDR1 MDHEN and CDR2 SYDVKM. V lost 7 bases, J lost 4 bases, and 20 bases lay in between. CDR3 sequence reads: CASNTIGQSWGNTIYF. CDR3 nucleotides: TGTGCCAGCAACACGATAGGACAGTCGTGGGGAAACACCATATATTTT.

The rearrangement uses TRBV2 and TRBJ2-4; 12 nucleotides line up with TRBD2. The germline V gene has CDR1 SNHLY and CDR2 FYNNEI. The CDR3 length is 15 residues. Germline trimming cut 7 bases from V and 2 bases from J; bases unmatched to any gene: 3. The CDR3 DNA reads as TGTGCCAGCAAAGGACTAGCGGGACCCAAAAACATTCAGTACTTC. It codes for CASKGLAGPKNIQYF.

This clone was seen just once. V usage is TRBV18 and J usage is TRBJ2-1; no definite D call. Per the germline V gene, CDR1 is KGHSH and CDR2 is LQKENI. Trimming pared 6 bases from V and 5 bases from J, leaving 11 bases between. The CDR3 is 13 residues long. The CDR3, as DNA: TGTGCCAGCTCGCCATCCCGAAACAATGAGCAGTTCTTC. Protein sequence: CASSPSRNNEQFF.

The CDR3 reads CASSVEGGVRAGELFF. The CDR3 nucleotides read TGTGCCAGCAGCGTAGAGGGCGGGGTGCGGGCCGGGGAGCTGTTTTTT. The rearrangement links TRBV9 to TRBJ2-2; a weak D match, TRBD2 (6 bases). The germline gives CDR1 SGDLS, CDR2 YYNGEE. V shed 0 bases and J shed 6 bases, with 15 bases lying between them. The CDR3 consists of 16 residues.

This chain's CDR3 is CASRGRYLNTGELFF. CDR3 nucleotide sequence: TGTGCCAGCAGGGGACGGTACTTGAACACCGGGGAGCTGTTTTTT. The chain uses TRBV6-5 and TRBJ2-2; D may match TRBD1 or TRBD2 (5 bases each). Per germline, CDR1 MNHEY and CDR2 SVGAGI. This CDR3 has 15 amino acids. V was trimmed by 6 bases and J by 1 base, leaving 12 bases between them.

V and J are TRBV10-3 and TRBJ1-5; no firm D call. The CDR3 runs 10 residues. Per the germline V gene, CDR1 is ENHRY and CDR2 is SYGVKD. The CDR3 DNA is TGTGTTCGGTCCAATCAGCCCCAGCATTTT. This encodes CVRSNQPQHF.

The chain employs TRBV6-5 and TRBJ2-2; D uncertain. Germline-derived CDR1 and CDR2 are MNHEY and SVGAGI. This CDR3 is 15 amino acids long. V lost 0 bases and J lost 3, with 8 bases in between. CDR3 protein: CASSYSFQDTGELFF. The CDR3 DNA reads as TGTGCCAGCAGTTACTCATTCCAAGACACCGGGGAGCTGTTTTTT.

The count of this clone is one. J is TRBJ2-1 and V is TRBV19, with a tentative D call TRBD1 (5 bases). Germline V CDR1 and CDR2: LNHDA, SQIVND (reference sequence). The germline V and J ends were trimmed by 4 bases and 9 bases, with 13 bases remaining between them. There are 13 residues in the CDR3. The CDR3 spells CASSRGRVVEQFF. CDR3 coding DNA: TGTGCCAGTAGTAGGGGCAGGGTTGTTGAGCAGTTCTTC. Complete variable domain (other parts from reference TRBV19 and TRBJ2-1): DGGITQSPKYLFRKEGQNVTLSCEQNLNHDAMYWYRQDPGQGLRLIYYSQIVNDFQKGDIAEGYSVSREKKESFPLTVTSAQKNPTAFYLCASSRGRVVEQFFGPGTRLTVL.

This clone was seen just once. V gene TRBV18 combines with J gene TRBJ1-1; a weak D match, TRBD1 (5 bases). The CDR3 is 18 amino acids. V shed 3 bases and J shed 0 bases, with 20 bases lying between them. The germline CDR1 and CDR2 sequences are KGHSH and LQKENI. In DNA, the CDR3 is TGTGCCAGCTCACCCAACGGGAAACCCCTGGGGGTGAACACTGAAGCTTTCTTT. Residues: CASSPNGKPLGVNTEAFF. The whole variable domain, remainder taken from reference TRBV18 and TRBJ1-1, is NAGVMQNPRHLVRRRGQEARLRCSPMKGHSHVYWYRQLPEEGLKFMVYLQKENIIDESGMPKERFSAEFPKEGPSILRIQQVVRGDSAAYFCASSPNGKPLGVNTEAFFGQGTRLTVV.

The chain employs TRBV5-1 and TRBJ2-2; D remains unclear. The germline CDR1 and CDR2 sequences are SGHRS and YFSETQ. This CDR3 comprises 17 residues. The V gene lost 0 bases and the J gene lost 3 bases, with 15 bases spanning the gap. DNA of the CDR3: TGCGCCAGCAGCTTGGTGGTAAGGACCGCGGACACCGGGGAGCTGTTTTTT. It encodes CASSLVVRTADTGELFF.

The chain has TRBV14 and TRBJ2-1; TRBD1 might be the D (6 bases). Germline CDR1 reads SGHDN; CDR2 reads FVKESK. This CDR3 has 15 residues. V lost 4 bases and J 4 bases, leaving 14 bases between the germline ends. The CDR3 sequence is CASSLRTDLYNEQFF. DNA for the CDR3: TGTGCCAGCAGCCTAAGGACAGACCTTTACAATGAGCAGTTCTTC.